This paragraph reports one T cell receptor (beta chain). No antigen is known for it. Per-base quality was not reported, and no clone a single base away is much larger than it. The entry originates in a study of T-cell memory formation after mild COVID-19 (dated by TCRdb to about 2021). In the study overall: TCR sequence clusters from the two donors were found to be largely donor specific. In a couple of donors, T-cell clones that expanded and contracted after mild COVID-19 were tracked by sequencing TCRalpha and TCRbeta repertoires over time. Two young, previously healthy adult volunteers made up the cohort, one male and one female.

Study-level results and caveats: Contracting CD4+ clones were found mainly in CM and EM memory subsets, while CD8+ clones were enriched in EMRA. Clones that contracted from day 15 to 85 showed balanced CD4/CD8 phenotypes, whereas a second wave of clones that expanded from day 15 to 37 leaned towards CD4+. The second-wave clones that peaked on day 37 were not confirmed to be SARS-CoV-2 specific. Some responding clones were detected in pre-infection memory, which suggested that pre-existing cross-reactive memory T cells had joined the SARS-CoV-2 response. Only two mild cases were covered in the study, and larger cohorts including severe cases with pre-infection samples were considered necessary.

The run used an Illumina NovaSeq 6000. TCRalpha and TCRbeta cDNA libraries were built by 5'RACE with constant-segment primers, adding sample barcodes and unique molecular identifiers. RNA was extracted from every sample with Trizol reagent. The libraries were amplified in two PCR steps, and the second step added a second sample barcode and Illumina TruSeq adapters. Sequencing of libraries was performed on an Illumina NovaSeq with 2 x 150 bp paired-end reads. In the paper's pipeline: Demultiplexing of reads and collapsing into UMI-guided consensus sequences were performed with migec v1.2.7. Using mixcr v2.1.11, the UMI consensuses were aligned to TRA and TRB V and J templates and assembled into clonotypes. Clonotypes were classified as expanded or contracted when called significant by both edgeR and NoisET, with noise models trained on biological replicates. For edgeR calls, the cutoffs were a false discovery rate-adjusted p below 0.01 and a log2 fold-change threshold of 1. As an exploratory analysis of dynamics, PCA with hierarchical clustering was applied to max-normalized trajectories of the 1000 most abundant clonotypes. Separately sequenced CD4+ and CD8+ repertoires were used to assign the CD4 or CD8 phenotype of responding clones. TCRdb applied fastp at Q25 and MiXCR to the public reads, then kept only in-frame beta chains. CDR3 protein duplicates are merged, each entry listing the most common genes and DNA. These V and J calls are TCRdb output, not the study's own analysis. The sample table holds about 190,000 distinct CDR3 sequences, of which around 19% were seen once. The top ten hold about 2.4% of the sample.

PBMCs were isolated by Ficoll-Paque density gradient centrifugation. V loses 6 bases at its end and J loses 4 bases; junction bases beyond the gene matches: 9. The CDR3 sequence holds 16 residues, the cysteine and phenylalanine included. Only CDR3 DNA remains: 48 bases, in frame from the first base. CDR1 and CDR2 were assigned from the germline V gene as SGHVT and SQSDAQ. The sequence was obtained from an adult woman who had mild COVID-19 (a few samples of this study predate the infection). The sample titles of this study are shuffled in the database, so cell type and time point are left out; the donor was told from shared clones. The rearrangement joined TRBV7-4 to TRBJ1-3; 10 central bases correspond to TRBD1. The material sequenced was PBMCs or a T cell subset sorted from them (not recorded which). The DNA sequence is TGTGCCAGCAGTCATACGCCGGGACAGGGGGGAAACACCATATATTTT. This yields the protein CASSHTPGQGGNTIYF.